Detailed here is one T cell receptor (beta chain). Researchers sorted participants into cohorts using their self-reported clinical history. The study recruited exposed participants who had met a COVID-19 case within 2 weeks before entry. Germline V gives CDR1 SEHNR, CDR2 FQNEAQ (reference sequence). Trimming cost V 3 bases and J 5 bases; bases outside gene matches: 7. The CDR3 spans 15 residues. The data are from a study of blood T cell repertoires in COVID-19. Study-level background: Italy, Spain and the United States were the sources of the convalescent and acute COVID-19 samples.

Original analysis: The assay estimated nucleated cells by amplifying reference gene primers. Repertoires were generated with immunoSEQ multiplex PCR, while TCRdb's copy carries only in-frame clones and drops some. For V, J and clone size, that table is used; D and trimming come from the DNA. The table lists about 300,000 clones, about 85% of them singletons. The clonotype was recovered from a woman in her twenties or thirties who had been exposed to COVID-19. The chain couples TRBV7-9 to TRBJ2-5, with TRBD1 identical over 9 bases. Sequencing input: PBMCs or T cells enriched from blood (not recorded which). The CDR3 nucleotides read TGTGCCAGCAGCTTCGGGACAGGGAGGGTCGAGACCCAGTACTTC. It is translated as CASSFGTGRVETQYF.